Sequencing of this T cell receptor beta chain was carried out in a study of Tregs in tolerant kidney transplant recipients. Whole-study findings and limits: Some patients' samples used different primers over time, so nucleotide sequences weren't comparable.

Data came from immunoSEQ multiplex PCR; TCRdb stores just in-frame clones and leaves some out. The table records around 78,000 clones, under 95% of them present only once. Worth noting for this clone: Its cognate antigen is unknown.

The CDR3 is 16 amino acids. This receptor was taken from a human donor who received a combined kidney and bone marrow transplant. This sample comprised Tregs from blood, obtained before the transplant. The V gene is TRBV21-1, the J gene TRBJ2-5; TRBD2 is the table's D call, not checked against the DNA. TRBV21-1 is tagged as a pseudogene. The CDR3 region has the DNA TGTGCCAGCAGCGATCTAGCGGGGGGGTTGGGAGAGACCCAGTACTTC. Encoded protein: CASSDLAGGLGETQYF.